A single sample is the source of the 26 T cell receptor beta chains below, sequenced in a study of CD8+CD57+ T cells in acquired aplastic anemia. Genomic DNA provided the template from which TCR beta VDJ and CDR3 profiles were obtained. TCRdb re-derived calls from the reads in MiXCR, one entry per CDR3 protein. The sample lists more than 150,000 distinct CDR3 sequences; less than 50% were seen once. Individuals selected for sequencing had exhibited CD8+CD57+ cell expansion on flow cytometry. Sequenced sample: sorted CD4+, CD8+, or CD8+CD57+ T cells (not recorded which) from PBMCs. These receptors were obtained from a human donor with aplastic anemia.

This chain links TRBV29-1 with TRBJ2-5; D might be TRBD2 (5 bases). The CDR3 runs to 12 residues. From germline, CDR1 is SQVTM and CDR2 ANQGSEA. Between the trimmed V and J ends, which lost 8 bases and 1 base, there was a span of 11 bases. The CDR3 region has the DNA TGCAGCTTCGGGGTAACCCAAGAGACCCAGTACTTC. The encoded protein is CSFGVTQETQYF.

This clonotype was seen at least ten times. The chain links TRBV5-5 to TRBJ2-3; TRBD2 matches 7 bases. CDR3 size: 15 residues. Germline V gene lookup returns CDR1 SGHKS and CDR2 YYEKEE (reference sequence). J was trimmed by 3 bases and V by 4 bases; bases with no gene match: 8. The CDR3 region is CASSDPGLRTDTQYF. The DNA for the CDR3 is TGTGCCAGCAGCGACCCGGGACTACGGACAGATACGCAGTATTTT.

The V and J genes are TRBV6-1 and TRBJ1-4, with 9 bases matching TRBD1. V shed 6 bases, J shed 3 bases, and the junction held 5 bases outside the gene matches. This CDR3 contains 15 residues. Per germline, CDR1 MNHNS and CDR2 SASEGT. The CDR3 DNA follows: TGTGCCAGCAGGGACAGGGGAGAGGCTAATGAAAAACTGTTTTTT. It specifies CASRDRGEANEKLFF.

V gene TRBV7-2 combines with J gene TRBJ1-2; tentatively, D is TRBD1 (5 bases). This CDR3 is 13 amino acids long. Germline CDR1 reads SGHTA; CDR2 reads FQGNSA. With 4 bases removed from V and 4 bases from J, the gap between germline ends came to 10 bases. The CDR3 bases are TGTGCCAGCAGCTCGGACAAGTTCTATGGCTACACCTTC. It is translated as CASSSDKFYGYTF.

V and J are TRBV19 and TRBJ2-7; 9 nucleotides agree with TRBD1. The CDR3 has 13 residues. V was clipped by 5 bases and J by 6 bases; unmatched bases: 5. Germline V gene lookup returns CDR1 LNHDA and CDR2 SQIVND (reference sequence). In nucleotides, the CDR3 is TGTGCCAGTAGTTCCCTGGACAGGGGCGAGCAGTACTTC. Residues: CASSSLDRGEQYF.

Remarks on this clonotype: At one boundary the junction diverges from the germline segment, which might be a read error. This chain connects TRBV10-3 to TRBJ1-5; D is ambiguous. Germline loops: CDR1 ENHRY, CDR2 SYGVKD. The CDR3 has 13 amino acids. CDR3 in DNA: TGTGCCATCAGTTTCTATAGCGATCAGCCCCAGCATTTT. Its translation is CAISFYSDQPQHF.

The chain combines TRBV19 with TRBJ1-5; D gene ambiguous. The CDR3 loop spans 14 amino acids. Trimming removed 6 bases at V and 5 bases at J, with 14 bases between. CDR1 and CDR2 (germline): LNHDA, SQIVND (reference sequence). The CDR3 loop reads CASSNNGADQPQHF. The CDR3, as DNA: TGTGCCAGTAGCAATAACGGAGCGGATCAGCCCCAGCATTTT.

The CDR3 loop is CASSGLGQPQHF. DNA of the CDR3: TGTGCCAGCAGTGGGTTGGGGCAGCCCCAGCATTTT. The chain uses TRBV2 and TRBJ1-5; D not resolved. Trimming pared 4 bases from V and 7 bases from J, leaving 8 bases between. The CDR3 consists of 12 residues. Germline V CDR1 and CDR2: SNHLY, FYNNEI.

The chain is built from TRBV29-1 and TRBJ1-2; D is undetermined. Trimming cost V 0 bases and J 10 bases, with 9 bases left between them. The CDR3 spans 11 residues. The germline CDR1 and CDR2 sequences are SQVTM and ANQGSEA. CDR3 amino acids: CSVEDPGSYTF. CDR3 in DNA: TGCAGCGTTGAAGACCCGGGATCCTACACCTTC.

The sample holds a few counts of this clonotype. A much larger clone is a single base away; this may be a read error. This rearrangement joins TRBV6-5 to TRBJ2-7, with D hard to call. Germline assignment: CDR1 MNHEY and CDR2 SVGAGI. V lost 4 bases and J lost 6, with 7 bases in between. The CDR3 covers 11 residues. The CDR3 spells CASSFKGEQYV. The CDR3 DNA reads TGTGCCAGCAGTTTCAAGGGCGAGCAGTACGTC.

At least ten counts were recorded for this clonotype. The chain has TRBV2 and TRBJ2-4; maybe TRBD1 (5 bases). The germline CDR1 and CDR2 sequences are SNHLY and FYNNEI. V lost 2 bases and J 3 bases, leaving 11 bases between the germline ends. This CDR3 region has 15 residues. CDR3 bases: TGTGCCAGCAGTGAAAAAGGGGTGGGCAAAAACATTCAGTACTTC. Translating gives CASSEKGVGKNIQYF.

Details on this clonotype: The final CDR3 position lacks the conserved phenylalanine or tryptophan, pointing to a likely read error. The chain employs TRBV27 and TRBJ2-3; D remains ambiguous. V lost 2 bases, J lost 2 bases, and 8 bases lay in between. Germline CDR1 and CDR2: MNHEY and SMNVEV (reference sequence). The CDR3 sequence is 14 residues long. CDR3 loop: CASSLRLDTDTQYL. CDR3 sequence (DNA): TGTGCCAGCAGTTTAAGATTAGACACAGATACGCAGTATCTT.

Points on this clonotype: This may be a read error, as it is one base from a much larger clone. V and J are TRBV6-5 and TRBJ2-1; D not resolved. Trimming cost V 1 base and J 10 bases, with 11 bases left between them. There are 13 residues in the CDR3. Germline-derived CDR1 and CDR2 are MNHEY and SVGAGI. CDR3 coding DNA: TGTGCCAGCAGTTACTGGAGCGCAGACGAGCAGTTCTTC. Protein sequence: CASSYWSADEQFF.

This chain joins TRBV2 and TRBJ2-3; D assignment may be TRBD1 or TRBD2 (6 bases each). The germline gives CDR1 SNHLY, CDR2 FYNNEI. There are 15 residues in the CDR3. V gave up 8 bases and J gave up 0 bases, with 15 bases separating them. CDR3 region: CASVERGGSTDTQYF. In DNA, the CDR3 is TGTGCCAGCGTCGAGAGAGGGGGGAGCACAGATACGCAGTATTTT.

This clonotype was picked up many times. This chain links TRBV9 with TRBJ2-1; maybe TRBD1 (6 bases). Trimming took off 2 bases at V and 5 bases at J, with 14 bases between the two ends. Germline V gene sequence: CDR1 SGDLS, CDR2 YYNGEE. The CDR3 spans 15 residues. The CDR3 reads CASSVSGQANNEQFF. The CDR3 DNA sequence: TGTGCCAGCAGCGTCTCGGGACAAGCAAACAATGAGCAGTTCTTC.

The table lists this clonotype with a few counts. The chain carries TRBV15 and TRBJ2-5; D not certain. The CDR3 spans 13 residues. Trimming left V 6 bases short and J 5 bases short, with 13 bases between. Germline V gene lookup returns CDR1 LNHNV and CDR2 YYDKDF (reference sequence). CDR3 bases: TGTGCCACCAGTCCGACTGCCCTGGAGACCCAGTACTTC. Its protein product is CATSPTALETQYF.

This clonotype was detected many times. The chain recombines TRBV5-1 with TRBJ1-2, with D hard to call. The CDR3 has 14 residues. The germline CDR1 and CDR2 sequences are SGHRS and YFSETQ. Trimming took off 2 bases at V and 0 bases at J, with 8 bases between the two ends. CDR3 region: CASSFGDSNYGYTF. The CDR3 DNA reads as TGCGCCAGCAGCTTCGGAGATTCTAACTATGGCTACACCTTC.

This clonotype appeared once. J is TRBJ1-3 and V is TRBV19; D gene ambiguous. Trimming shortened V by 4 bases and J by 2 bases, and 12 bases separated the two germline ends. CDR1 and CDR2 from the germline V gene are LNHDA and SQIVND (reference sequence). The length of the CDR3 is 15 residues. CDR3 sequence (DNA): TGTGCCAGTAGTACACCCGCTAGGACTGGAAACACCATATATTTT. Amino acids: CASSTPARTGNTIYF. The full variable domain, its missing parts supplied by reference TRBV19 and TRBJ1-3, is DGGITQSPKYLFRKEGQNVTLSCEQNLNHDAMYWYRQDPGQGLRLIYYSQIVNDFQKGDIAEGYSVSREKKESFPLTVTSAQKNPTAFYLCASSTPARTGNTIYFGEGSWLTVV.

The CDR3 DNA reads TGCGCCAGCAGCTTGAGGTCGCTCTGGGTGACCGGGGAGCTGTTTTTT. It is translated as CASSLRSLWVTGELFF. The J gene is TRBJ2-2, the V gene TRBV5-1; D unresolved. From germline, CDR1 is SGHRS and CDR2 YFSETQ. The CDR3 sequence is 16 residues long. Trimming removed 1 base from V and 5 bases from J, with 15 bases in between.

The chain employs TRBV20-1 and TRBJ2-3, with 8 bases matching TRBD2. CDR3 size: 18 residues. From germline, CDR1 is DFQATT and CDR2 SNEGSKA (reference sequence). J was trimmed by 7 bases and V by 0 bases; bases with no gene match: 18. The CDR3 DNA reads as TGCAGTGCTAGAGATTATCAGGCGGGGGGTTTCATATCAAATACGCAGTATTTT. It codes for CSARDYQAGGFISNTQYF.

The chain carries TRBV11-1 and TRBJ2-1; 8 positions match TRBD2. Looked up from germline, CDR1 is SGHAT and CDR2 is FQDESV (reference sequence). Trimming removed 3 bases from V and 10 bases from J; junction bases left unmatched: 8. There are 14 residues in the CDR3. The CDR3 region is CASSFLRAGAEQFF. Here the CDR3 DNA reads TGTGCCAGCAGCTTTCTTAGAGCGGGGGCCGAGCAGTTCTTC.

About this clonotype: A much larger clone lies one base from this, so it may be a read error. The DNA of the CDR3 is TGTGCCAGCAGTGACCGGGACAGGGTCCCCTTC. It translates to CASSDRDRVPF. V usage is TRBV6-2 or TRBV6-3 and J usage is TRBJ2-5, with 9 bases fitting TRBD1. CDR3 length equals 11 residues. The germline gives CDR1 MNHEY, CDR2 SVGEGT.

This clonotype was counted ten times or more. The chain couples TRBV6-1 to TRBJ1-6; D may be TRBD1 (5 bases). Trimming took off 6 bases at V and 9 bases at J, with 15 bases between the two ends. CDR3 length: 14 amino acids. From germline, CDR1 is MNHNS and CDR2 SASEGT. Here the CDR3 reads CASRPDNVGSPLHF. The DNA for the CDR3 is TGTGCCAGCAGACCGGACAACGTGGGTTCACCCCTCCACTTT.

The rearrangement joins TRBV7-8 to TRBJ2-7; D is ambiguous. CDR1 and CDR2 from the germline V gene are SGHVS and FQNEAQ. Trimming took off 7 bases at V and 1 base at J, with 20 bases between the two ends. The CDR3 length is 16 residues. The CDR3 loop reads CASTPGTYAISYEQYF. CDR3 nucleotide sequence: TGTGCCAGCACGCCAGGTACTTATGCGATTTCCTACGAGCAGTACTTC.

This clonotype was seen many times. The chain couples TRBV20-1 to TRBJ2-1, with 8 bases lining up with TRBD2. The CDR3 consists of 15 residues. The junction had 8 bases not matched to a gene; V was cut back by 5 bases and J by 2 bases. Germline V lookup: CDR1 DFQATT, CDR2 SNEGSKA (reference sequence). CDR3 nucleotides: TGCAGTGCTGGAAAAGCGGGAGTGACCTACAATGAGCAGTTCTTC. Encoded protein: CSAGKAGVTYNEQFF.

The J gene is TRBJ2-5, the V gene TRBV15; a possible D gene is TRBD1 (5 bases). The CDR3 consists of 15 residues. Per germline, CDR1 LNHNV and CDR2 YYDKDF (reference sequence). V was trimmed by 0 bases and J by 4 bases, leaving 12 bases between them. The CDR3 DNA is TGTGCCACCAGCAGAGAACAGGAGAGTCGAGAGACCCAGTACTTC. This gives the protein CATSREQESRETQYF. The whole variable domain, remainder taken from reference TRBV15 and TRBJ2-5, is DAMVIQNPRYQVTQFGKPVTLSCSQTLNHNVMYWYQQKSSQAPKLLFHYYDKDFNNEADTPDNFQSRRPNTSFCFLDIRSPGLGDTAMYLCATSREQESRETQYFGPGTRLLVL.